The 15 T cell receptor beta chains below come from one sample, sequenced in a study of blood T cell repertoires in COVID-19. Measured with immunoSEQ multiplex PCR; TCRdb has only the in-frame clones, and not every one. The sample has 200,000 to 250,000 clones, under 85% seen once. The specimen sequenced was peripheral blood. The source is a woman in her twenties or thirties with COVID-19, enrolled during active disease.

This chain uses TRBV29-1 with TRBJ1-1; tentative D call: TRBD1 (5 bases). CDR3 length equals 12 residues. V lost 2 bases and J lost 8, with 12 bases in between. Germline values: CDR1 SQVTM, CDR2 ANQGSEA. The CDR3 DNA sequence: TGCAGCGTTGAACCCAGGGTAAGCGAAGCTTTCTTT. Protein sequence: CSVEPRVSEAFF.

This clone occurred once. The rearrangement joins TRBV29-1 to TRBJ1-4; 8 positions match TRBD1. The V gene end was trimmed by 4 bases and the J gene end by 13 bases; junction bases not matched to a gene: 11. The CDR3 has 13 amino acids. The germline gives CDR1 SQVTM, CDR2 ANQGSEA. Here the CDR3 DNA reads TGCAGCGTTGGATTCCAGGGGGCGCGGGGACTGTTTTTT. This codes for CSVGFQGARGLFF.

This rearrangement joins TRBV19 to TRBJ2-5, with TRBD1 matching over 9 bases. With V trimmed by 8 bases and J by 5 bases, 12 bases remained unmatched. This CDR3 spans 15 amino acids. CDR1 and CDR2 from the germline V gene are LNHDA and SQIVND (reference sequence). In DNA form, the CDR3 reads TGTGCCAGTTCGGGACAGGGCCTCGCTGGGGAGACCCAGTACTTC. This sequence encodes CASSGQGLAGETQYF.

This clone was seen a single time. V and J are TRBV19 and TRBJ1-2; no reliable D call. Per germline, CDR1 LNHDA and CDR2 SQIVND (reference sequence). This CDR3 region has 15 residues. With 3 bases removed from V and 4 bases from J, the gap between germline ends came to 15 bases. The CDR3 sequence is CASSMAWEKIYGYTF. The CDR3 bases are TGTGCCAGTAGTATGGCGTGGGAGAAGATCTATGGCTACACCTTC. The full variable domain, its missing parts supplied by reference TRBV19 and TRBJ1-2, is DGGITQSPKYLFRKEGQNVTLSCEQNLNHDAMYWYRQDPGQGLRLIYYSQIVNDFQKGDIAEGYSVSREKKESFPLTVTSAQKNPTAFYLCASSMAWEKIYGYTFGSGTRLTVV.

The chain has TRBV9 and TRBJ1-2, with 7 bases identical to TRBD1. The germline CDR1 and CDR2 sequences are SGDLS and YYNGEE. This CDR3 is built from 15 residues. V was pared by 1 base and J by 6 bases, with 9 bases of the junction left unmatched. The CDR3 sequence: CASSVFQGEGNGYTF. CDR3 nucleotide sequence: TGTGCCAGCAGCGTATTTCAGGGGGAAGGAAATGGCTACACCTTC.

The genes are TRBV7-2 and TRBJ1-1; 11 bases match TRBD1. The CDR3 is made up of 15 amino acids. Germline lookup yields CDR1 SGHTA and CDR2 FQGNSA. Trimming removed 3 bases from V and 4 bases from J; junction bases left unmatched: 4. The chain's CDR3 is CASSFRDRGITEAFF. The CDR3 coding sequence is TGTGCCAGCAGCTTCCGGGACAGGGGGATCACTGAAGCTTTCTTT.

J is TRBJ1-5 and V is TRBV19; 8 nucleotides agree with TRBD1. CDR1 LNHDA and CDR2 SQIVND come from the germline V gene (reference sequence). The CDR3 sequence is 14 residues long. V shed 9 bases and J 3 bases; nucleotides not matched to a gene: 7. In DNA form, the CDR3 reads TGTGCCAGCCACAGGGGGTTATACAATCAGCCCCAGCATTTT. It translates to CASHRGLYNQPQHF. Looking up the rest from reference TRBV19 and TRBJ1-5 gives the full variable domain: DGGITQSPKYLFRKEGQNVTLSCEQNLNHDAMYWYRQDPGQGLRLIYYSQIVNDFQKGDIAEGYSVSREKKESFPLTVTSAQKNPTAFYLCASHRGLYNQPQHFGDGTRLSIL.

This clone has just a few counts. The CDR3 loop reads CASSPGQGLGEQYF. CDR3 sequence (DNA): TGCGCCAGCAGCCCGGGACAGGGTCTCGGCGAGCAGTACTTC. The genes are TRBV5-1 and TRBJ2-7, with 9 bases fitting TRBD1. Germline CDR1 is SGHRS and CDR2 is YFSETQ. The CDR3 extends over 14 amino acids. V trimming: 4 bases; J trimming: 6 bases; junction bases outside the gene matches: 8.

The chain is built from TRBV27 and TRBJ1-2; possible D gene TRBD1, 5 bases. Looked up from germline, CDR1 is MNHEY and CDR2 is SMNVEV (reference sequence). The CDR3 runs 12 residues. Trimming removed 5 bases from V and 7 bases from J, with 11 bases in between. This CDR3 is CASSPGWGGYTF. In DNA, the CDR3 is TGTGCCAGCAGTCCAGGGTGGGGTGGCTACACCTTC.

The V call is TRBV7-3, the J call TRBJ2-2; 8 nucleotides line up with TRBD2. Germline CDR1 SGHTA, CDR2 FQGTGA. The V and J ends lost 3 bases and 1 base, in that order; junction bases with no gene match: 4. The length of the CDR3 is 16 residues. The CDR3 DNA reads TGTGCCAGCAGCTTTATGGGACTAGGGAACACCGGGGAGCTGTTTTTT. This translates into CASSFMGLGNTGELFF.

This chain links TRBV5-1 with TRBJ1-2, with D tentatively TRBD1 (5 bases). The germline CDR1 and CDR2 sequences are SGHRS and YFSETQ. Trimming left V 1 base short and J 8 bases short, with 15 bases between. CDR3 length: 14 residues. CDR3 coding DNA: TGCGCCAGCAGCTTGCCTTCCGGAGGGGAAGGCTACACCTTC. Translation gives CASSLPSGGEGYTF.

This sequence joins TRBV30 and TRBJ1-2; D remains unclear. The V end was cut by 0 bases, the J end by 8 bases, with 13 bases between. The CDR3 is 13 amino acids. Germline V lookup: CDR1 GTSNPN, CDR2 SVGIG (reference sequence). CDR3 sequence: CAWSVRRGLGYTF. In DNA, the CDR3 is TGTGCCTGGAGTGTACGGCGGGGATTGGGCTACACCTTC.

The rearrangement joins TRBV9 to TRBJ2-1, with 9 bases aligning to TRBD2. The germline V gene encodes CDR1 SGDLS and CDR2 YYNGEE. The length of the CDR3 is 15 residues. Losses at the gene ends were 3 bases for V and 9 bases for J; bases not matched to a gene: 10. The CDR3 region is CASSGSGAGGAEQFF. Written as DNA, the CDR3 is TGTGCCAGCAGCGGATCCGGTGCGGGAGGGGCTGAGCAGTTCTTC.

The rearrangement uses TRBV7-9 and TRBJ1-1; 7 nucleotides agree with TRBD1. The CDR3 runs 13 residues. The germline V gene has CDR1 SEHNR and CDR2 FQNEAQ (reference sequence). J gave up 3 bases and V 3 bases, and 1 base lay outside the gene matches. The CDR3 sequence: CASSFGQDTEAFF. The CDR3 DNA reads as TGTGCCAGCAGCTTCGGACAGGACACTGAAGCTTTCTTT.

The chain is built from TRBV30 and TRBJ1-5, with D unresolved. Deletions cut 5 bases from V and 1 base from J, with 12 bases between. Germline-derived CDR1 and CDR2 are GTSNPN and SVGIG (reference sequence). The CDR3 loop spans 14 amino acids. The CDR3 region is CAWAVGGSNQPQHF. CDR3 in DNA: TGTGCCTGGGCGGTGGGCGGGAGCAATCAGCCCCAGCATTTT.